This T cell receptor (beta chain) was sequenced in a study of T cell therapy after organ transplantation. This sample's time point: 20-29 weeks after completion of therapy. These patients had received solid-organ transplants and had drug-resistant or recurrent cytomegalovirus. CDR3 length: 17 residues. Germline CDR1 and CDR2: SGHVS and FQNEAQ. Trimming pared 5 bases from V and 4 bases from J, leaving 20 bases between. TCRdb's table, derived via immunoSEQ multiplex PCR, lists solely in-frame clones and lacks some. The data show around 20,000 clones, less than 90% seen once. As concerns this clone: Its antigen is as yet unknown.

The receptor was derived from a human patient who had received a solid organ transplant and had CMV disease. These T cells may partly come from the graft donor. The chain joins TRBV7-8 to TRBJ1-4; D gene ambiguous. Source: CD8+ T cells from blood, taken after autologous CMV-specific T cell therapy. CDR3 loop: CASSQVEPLPHNEKLFF. In DNA, the CDR3 is TGTGCCAGCAGCCAAGTCGAACCGTTGCCCCATAATGAAAAACTGTTTTTT.